Presented here are 5 T cell receptor beta chains from one specimen sequenced in a study of blood T cell repertoires in COVID-19 (dated by TCRdb to 2018 to 2020). The library was produced with the immunoSEQ multiplex PCR assay. TCRdb took this table from immuneACCESS and kept in-frame rearrangements with V and J called. Such tables lack part of the clones; where checked against another copy, unresolved V genes explain under half of the gap, and the rest is unexplained. Here the sample has about 130,000 clones; around four fifths occur a single time. 12% of the sample rests with the top ten. Sequencing input: peripheral blood. The receptors stem from a man in his 60s with acute or convalescent COVID-19.

CDR3 bases: TGTGCCAGCACCGCAACCCGGGGCGAGCAGTACTTC. Translated: CASTATRGEQYF. V is TRBV3-1 (or the pseudogene TRBV3-2) and J is TRBJ2-7, with D tentatively TRBD2 (5 bases). The CDR3 spans 12 residues. With 7 bases removed from V and 6 bases from J, the gap between germline ends came to 13 bases. Germline-derived CDR1 and CDR2 are LGHDT and YNNKEL (reference sequence).

The chain couples TRBV14 to TRBJ2-2, with D perhaps matching TRBD1 (5 bases). The CDR3 totals 16 residues. Germline V gene data show CDR1 as SGHDN and CDR2 as FVKESK. Trimming took off 4 bases at V and 5 bases at J, with 17 bases between the two ends. The CDR3 nucleotides are TGTGCCAGCAGCCGTACGTTCAGGGTTAGGACCGGGGAGCTGTTTTTT. Residues: CASSRTFRVRTGELFF. Supplemented by reference TRBV14 and TRBJ2-2, the full variable domain reads EAGVTQFPSHSVIEKGQTVTLRCDPISGHDNLYWYRRVMGKEIKFLLHFVKESKQDESGMPNNRFLAERTGGTYSTLKVQPAELEDSGVYFCASSRTFRVRTGELFFGEGSRLTVL.

This clone was picked up a small number of times. V usage is TRBV7-3 and J usage is TRBJ1-1, with D perhaps matching TRBD1 (6 bases). This CDR3 is built from 15 residues. The V end lost 5 bases, the J end lost 1 base, and 14 bases lay between the germline ends. The V gene's germline CDR1 is SGHTA and CDR2 FQGTGA. As DNA, the CDR3 is TGTGCCAGCAGCGCCTCAGGGGCTGGGAACACTGAAGCTTTCTTT. Protein product: CASSASGAGNTEAFF.

The V gene is TRBV5-4, the J gene TRBJ2-7, with D unclear. The germline V gene encodes CDR1 SGHNT and CDR2 YYREEE (reference sequence). V lost 0 bases and J lost 0, with 7 bases in between. CDR3 size: 14 residues. CDR3 sequence: CASSLDWASYEQYF. The CDR3 DNA reads as TGTGCCAGCAGCTTGGACTGGGCCTCCTACGAGCAGTACTTC.

The V call is TRBV28, the J call TRBJ2-1, with D unresolved. Germline V CDR1 and CDR2: MDHEN, SYDVKM. There are 17 residues in the CDR3. Trimming shortened V by 1 base and J by 4 bases, and 17 bases separated the two germline ends. CDR3 nucleotide sequence: TGTGCCAGCAGTTTATTAAGGTCGCGGCACCTTTACAATGAGCAGTTCTTC. This gives the protein CASSLLRSRHLYNEQFF.